This T cell receptor (beta chain) was found in a study of graft-versus-host responses after intestinal transplantation. Across the study: Recipients uniformly received anti-thymocyte globulin induction, followed by tacrolimus and steroids for approximately 3 years. Points from the study as a whole: Allografts from individuals with graft-donor T cell macrochimerism displayed high graft-versus-host to host-versus-graft clonal ratios. Recipient marrow contained GvH clones, some of which appeared first in ileum or blood.

Remarks on this clone: The antigen is undetermined.

Using immunoSEQ multiplex PCR, the repertoire was profiled, and TCRdb retains in-frame clones only, with some absent. The sample shows over 45,000 clones, around 90% of them seen only once. Germline V gene sequence: CDR1 LNHNV, CDR2 YYDKDF (reference sequence). Trimming pared 1 base from V and 5 bases from J, leaving 11 bases between. CDR3 size: 14 residues. The sequence was collected from a human patient who received an intestinal transplant, so some T cells may come from the graft donor. The chain carries TRBV15 and TRBJ1-1, with a tentative D call TRBD1 (6 bases). The sample in question was PBMCs, obtained 26 days after transplant. Written as DNA, the CDR3 is TGTGCCACCAGCAGAGCCCAGGGGAAGACTGAAGCTTTCTTT. This gives the protein CATSRAQGKTEAFF.